This T cell receptor (beta chain) was profiled in a study of cytomegalovirus exposure and HLA in healthy donors (dated by TCRdb to about 2017). As for the study more broadly: According to an earlier analysis of a few hundred of the donors, some 180 million T cells yielded 117 million unique TCR beta sequences and about 300 Gb of sequence data. An early release that covered several hundred HLA-typed donors contained approximately 300 gigabases of sequencing data and tens of millions of unique TCR sequences. Among the roughly 390 genotyped donors, under 90% belonged to the genetic ancestry cluster associated with self-reported Caucasian donors. The study was designed to test whether signatures of past pathogen exposure could be identified by cataloging public T cell receptors. The study used immunosequencing to profile the T cell repertoires of around 600 subjects and linked those repertoires to cytomegalovirus serostatus. Along with the roughly 670-subject first cohort, a separate validation cohort of more than 90 different subjects was used. To predict cytomegalovirus infection status, the study combined high-throughput TCR immunosequencing, statistical association of individual TCRs with disease status, and machine learning. To study patterns of TCR occurrence, a later analysis re-analyzed previously published TCR beta repertoires from 500 to 850 donors and added high-resolution HLA genotyping. Rather than using new phenotypic data, the later analysis identified candidate immune exposures from TCR beta sequences and from how often those sequences occurred across donors. An earlier analysis of roughly 600 of the donors used high-throughput TCR beta sequencing to judge whether each TCR beta V gene segment behaved as functional or pseudogenic. Donor age, sex, ethnicity and CMV serostatus were collected together with the repertoire data. In a later genetic analysis, genome-wide SNP genotypes for about three fifths of the roughly 670 donors were used, and that subset was treated as a discovery cohort. Every discovery cohort repertoire had been produced on one sequencing platform. HLA typing included class I and class II loci at four-digit resolution. Typing coverage varied by locus: roughly 629-630 donors for A, B, C, DRB1 and DQB1; about 520 for DQA1; over 600 for DPA1; roughly 450 for DPB1. About five DR-DQ haplotypes were treated as single units for association and clustering because of strong linkage in the cohort. Among 398 genotyped donors of the cohort, an average of around 250,000 unique TCR beta nucleotide sequences was sequenced per donor, of which about 18% were non-productive. Findings and caveats that apply to the study as a whole: A later analysis associated around 16,000 TCR beta sequences with specific HLA alleles at a false discovery rate of 0.05. Compared with the roughly 700-donor mean, donors in an Asian-associated ancestry cluster had fewer N-insertions in productive TCRs, according to a later genetic analysis. V-gene and J-gene trimming of TCR beta chains was associated with a missense DCLRE1C variant in a later genetic analysis, and the association was replicated in an independent cohort. In vitro tests confirmed that a few of the cytomegalovirus-associated TCR beta chains recognize cytomegalovirus antigens. When HLA alleles, especially DR and DQ, strongly co-occurred, TCR associations were difficult to assign to individual alleles. Because the 87-base-pair reads could not distinguish some IMGT-functional V segments, including TRBV6-2 and TRBV6-3, those segments were excluded. A later analysis found that most CMV-associated TCR beta chains appeared HLA-restricted, with HLA associations seemingly driven largely by CMV exposure. A further reported finding was that TCR beta sequences accurately predicted the HLA-A and HLA-B alleles for most subjects in the first cohort. The classifier was reported to diagnose cytomegalovirus status with high specificity and sensitivity in both the original and validation cohorts. In an earlier analysis of about 600 of the donors, most TCR beta V segments appeared in productive rearrangements about 87% or about 30% of the time, broadly matching IMGT annotations. Only TCR beta chains were sequenced in this cohort, and the absence of alpha or paired-chain data limited detectable features. In the study, approximately 150 TCR beta chains were listed as associated with cytomegalovirus. Because HLA typing was unavailable for some donors at each locus, only the typed subset was used in association tests. In a later analysis, HLA-associated TCR beta chains showed more clonal expansion and lower generation probabilities than non-associated chains that were equally common. The authors suggested that the approach could potentially be extended to other disease states and immunological phenotypes. For the cohort, immune exposure information was limited to CMV serostatus. A later analysis found that TCR association rates varied across HLA loci, with DRB1 alleles showing the most associated TCRs and HLA-C alleles the fewest. According to a later analysis, parvovirus B19, influenza, CMV and Epstein-Barr virus appeared linked to several top co-occurrence clusters. Across donors, most TCR sequences were observed very rarely, whereas some public TCRs were present in many individuals. Correlated functional status among segregating V segments might reflect linkage disequilibrium, but an unknown experimental factor could not be ruled out. Because counts were too low, around 18 rarely observed V segments, including chromosome 9 orphons, were left out of the earlier analysis of roughly 600 of the donors. Sequencing depth was assumed to be roughly uniform across donors in the presence/absence analyses, though that assumption may not hold. A cluster of highly shared sequence variants was judged likely to be a technical artifact of the sequencing pipeline.

The library came from the immunoSEQ multiplex PCR assay. For the multiplex PCR, a mixture combining 60 forward primers for TCR Vbeta segments and 13 reverse primers for TCR Jbeta segments was used. Amplification of the CDR3 region of rearranged TCR beta genes was performed with a multiplex PCR assay on genomic DNA. Amplified TCR beta libraries were sequenced as 87-base-pair reads on the Illumina HiSeq System. In the paper's pipeline: A later analysis tallied roughly 76 million unique TCR beta chains across the roughly 610 repertoires, and some 10 million of those chains were shared by two or more donors. Raw reads were error-corrected and collapsed into unique sequences with a nearest-neighbor algorithm that merged closely related sequences to remove PCR and sequencing errors. Alignment of CDR3 sequences to IMGT reference sequences was used to assign V, D and J gene segments. For a sequence to be retained, at least a six-nucleotide match to both a V gene segment and a J gene segment was required. A rearrangement counted as productive if the CDR3 had no stop codons and remained in frame with V and J, and every other rearrangement counted as non-productive. CDR3 was defined according to IMGT convention as the region running from the second conserved V-encoded cysteine to the conserved J-encoded phenylalanine. The earlier analysis of some 550 of the donors excluded any sequence lacking an unambiguous match to a single V gene segment. In an earlier analysis of several hundred of the donors, V segments were called functional above 56.7% productive rearrangements and were called segregating when the between-donor standard deviation exceeded 5%. A statistical classification framework was developed to diagnose cytomegalovirus status using the catalog of TCR beta chain sequences. A later analysis assigned V and J genes by comparing TCR nucleotide sequences with IMGT/GENE-DB human TR gene sequences. In a later analysis, CDR3 sequences and most-parsimonious VDJ recombination scenarios were assigned using the TCRdist pipeline. A later analysis defined each TCR beta chain by its CDR3 amino acid sequence plus V-gene family, and excluded reads lacking a unique V-gene family. As a way to deal with suspected cross-contamination and a sequencing artifact, a later analysis dropped hundreds of nucleotide sequences that were highly shared and had low generation probability. For each public chain, a later analysis derived a clonal expansion index from normalized ranks of inferred template counts within each repertoire. In a later analysis, generation probabilities were computed with a VDJ recombination model fitted to out-of-frame rearrangements, and the resulting probabilities were checked against IGoR. Hypergeometric tests were used in a later analysis to score TCR-TCR, TCR-HLA and TCR-CMV co-occurrence, with a repertoire-size bias correction applied to the TCR pairs. To estimate false discovery rates, a later analysis permuted the HLA or CMV assignments 20 times. In a later analysis, co-occurring TCRs were grouped using DBSCAN, and TCRdist sequence similarity was added for clustering within HLA-allele-positive subsets. Repertoires with fewer than 30,000 or more than 120,000 public chains, plus five repertoires with anomalous nucleotide sharing, were excluded from co-occurrence clustering. Not all clones reach the TCRdb copy of this immuneACCESS table, which keeps in-frame sequences only. Checked studies attribute under half of the gap to unresolved V genes and leave the rest unexplained. Clone size and the V and J calls come from that table; the DNA yielded D and trimming. Here the sample has fewer than 130,000 clones; just over 75% occur a single time. Clones ranked in the top ten supply 13% of the sample.

The cohort comprised 670 or so healthy bone marrow donors. All cohort members were sampled while nominally healthy, although unrecorded immune exposures were likely present. The donor tested CMV seropositive and was one of the 289 seropositive cohort members. Each donor provided a peripheral blood sample, and peripheral blood mononuclear cells were used for TCR beta sequencing. The Qiagen DNeasy Blood Extraction Kit was used to extract genomic DNA from the blood cell samples. As concerns this clone: The antigen this receptor binds is unknown. It has no much larger one-base neighbor in the sample; base qualities were not kept.

V is pared back by 5 bases and J by 3 bases, with 13 bases lying between the germline termini. In the germline V gene (reference sequence), CDR1 corresponds to PRHDT and CDR2 to FYEKMQ. From the cysteine through the phenylalanine, the CDR3 covers 15 amino acids. Just the 45-base CDR3 DNA is kept, in frame starting at base 1. The receptor was derived from a man aged 25 to 40 in good health and CMV-seropositive. The V and J segments used are TRBV13 and TRBJ2-2; the D gene is perhaps TRBD2, on 7 matching bases. The sample was PBMCs. The DNA reads as follows: TGTGCCAGCAGCCGGGGGGCCCAGGACACCGGGGAGCTGTTTTTT. Its protein product is CASSRGAQDTGELFF.